The clone carrying this T cell receptor beta chain was seen a handful of times. Its target is unknown. Alongside a J-beta primer mix, a sample-barcoded 5' primer served in a second PCR lasting roughly 6 to 11 cycles. Via MiXCR, TCRdb re-called the 5' RACE reads, giving one row per CDR3 protein. The sample holds approximately 850,000 distinct CDR3 sequences, approximately 44% seen once. The record originates from a study of blood T cells in healthy people across ages. Every donor gave ten milliliters of peripheral blood. General study findings and limits: Per million T cells, TCR beta diversity dropped about linearly as age rose.

The CDR3 has 15 residues. The rearrangement joins TRBV21-1 to TRBJ2-5. TRBV21-1 is a pseudogene segment. The material sequenced was blood. The clonotype originates from a man aged 60 to 75 in good health. CDR3 protein: CASRGRRPEQETQYF. The CDR3 coding sequence is TGTGCCAGCAGAGGACGGAGACCTGAGCAAGAGACCCAGTACTTC.